A selection of T cell receptor beta chains follows, all from one sample in a study of metastatic and nonmetastatic thyroid tumors. Using MiXCR, TCRdb reanalyzed the PCR reads. The table lists about 40,000 clones, about an eighth of them singletons. The material sequenced was blood. The receptors were sampled from a female donor with papillary thyroid cancer or a benign thyroid nodule (not recorded which). Some clones in this sample may be carry-over from other donors' samples. Each CDR3 is given with its conserved first and last residue. Each record gives: J gene, V gene, D gene, clone size, CDR3 protein, CDR3 DNA. D genes are given only for firm matches. Clone size is not always given. Where it is, it says once, few, many or a class for expanded clones.

TRBJ2-7,TRBV19,NA,NA,CASSISGNYEQYF,TGTGCCAGTAGTATTAGCGGCAACTACGAGCAGTACTTC
TRBJ2-6,TRBV5-1,NA,many,CASSLTGSSGANVLTF,TGCGCCAGCAGCCTTACAGGGAGCTCTGGGGCCAACGTCCTGACTTTC
TRBJ1-1,TRBV20-1,NA,many,CSARQLTRVTEAFF,TGCAGTGCTAGACAACTAACTCGGGTAACTGAAGCTTTCTTT
TRBJ1-1,TRBV24-1,TRBD1,few,CATSDRGQRMNTEAFF,TGTGCCACCAGTGATAGGGGACAGAGAATGAACACTGAAGCTTTCTTT
TRBJ2-1,TRBV12-3/TRBV12-4,NA,many,CASKPFRYQSSYNEQFF,TGTGCCAGCAAACCCTTTAGGTATCAGAGCTCCTACAATGAGCAGTTCTTC
TRBJ2-7,TRBV3-1,TRBD2,many,CASSQGPGTSSYEQYF,TGCGCCAGCAGCCAAGGCCCTGGGACTAGCTCCTACGAGCAGTACTTC
TRBJ2-7,TRBV6-5,TRBD2,many,CASSYRLADEQYF,TGTGCCAGCAGTTATCGCCTAGCGGACGAGCAGTACTTC
TRBJ2-1,TRBV20-1,TRBD2,many,CSANGGLAGKDEQFF,TGCAGTGCTAACGGAGGACTAGCGGGAAAGGATGAGCAGTTCTTC
TRBJ2-3,TRBV20-1,NA,many,CSAARDGSTDTQYF,TGCAGTGCCGCGAGAGACGGTAGCACAGATACGCAGTATTTT
TRBJ1-1,TRBV9,TRBD1,many,CASSVGTGGKNTEAFF,TGTGCCAGCAGCGTAGGGACAGGGGGGAAGAACACTGAAGCTTTCTTT
TRBJ2-1,TRBV28,NA,NA,CASRSAGAGHNEQFF,TGTGCCAGCAGGTCGGCAGGGGCGGGCCACAATGAGCAGTTCTTC
TRBJ2-6,TRBV24-1,NA,many,CATSETRDSGANVLTF,TGTGCCACCAGTGAAACCCGGGACTCTGGGGCCAACGTCCTGACTTTC
TRBJ2-3,TRBV11-3,NA,NA,CASSPEVGDTQYF,TGTGCCAGCAGCCCAGAGGTAGGAGATACGCAGTATTTT
TRBJ2-7,TRBV12-3/TRBV12-4,NA,many,CASSSTRRSYEQYF,TGTGCCAGCAGTTCGACGCGTCGGAGCTACGAGCAGTACTTC
TRBJ1-6,TRBV30,NA,many,CAWTVMRSPLHF,TGTGCCTGGACCGTAATGAGATCACCCCTCCACTTT
TRBJ2-1,TRBV9,TRBD2,many,CASSPEVGGRGYNEQFF,TGTGCCAGCAGCCCAGAAGTCGGCGGGAGAGGTTACAATGAGCAGTTCTTC
TRBJ2-3,TRBV6-1,NA,many,CASSPGPLAIQYF,TGTGCCAGCAGCCCGGGCCCACTAGCAATACAGTATTTT
TRBJ2-2,TRBV27,NA,many,CASRPGVNTGELFF,TGTGCCAGCAGACCGGGAGTCAACACCGGGGAGCTGTTTTTT
TRBJ1-5,TRBV2,NA,many,CASSERADLYNQPQHF,TGTGCCAGCAGTGAACGGGCAGACTTATACAATCAGCCCCAGCATTTT
TRBJ2-4,TRBV20-1,NA,many,CSAPGWGDANIQYF,TGCAGTGCCCCCGGATGGGGAGATGCAAACATTCAGTACTTC
TRBJ1-4,TRBV6-6,TRBD1,many,CASSYPSLGQGNEKLFF,TGTGCCAGCAGTTACCCTTCGTTGGGACAGGGTAATGAAAAACTGTTTTTT
TRBJ2-7,TRBV6-2/TRBV6-3,NA,NA,CASSSHDGARTYEQYF,TGTGCCAGCAGTTCTCACGACGGGGCTAGAACCTACGAGCAGTACTTC
TRBJ2-7,TRBV20-1,NA,many,CSGCVLGDYEQYF,TGCAGTGGATGTGTACTGGGGGACTACGAGCAGTACTTC
TRBJ1-5,TRBV6-1,NA,many,CASENRLDQPQHF,TGTGCCAGCGAGAACAGGCTCGATCAGCCCCAGCATTTT
TRBJ2-7,TRBV4-2,TRBD2,many,CASSQESGLANYEQYF,TGTGCCAGCAGCCAAGAGTCTGGACTAGCGAACTACGAGCAGTACTTC
TRBJ2-2,TRBV20-1,TRBD2,NA,CSARSGRGTGELLF,TGCAGTGCTCGTTCCGGGAGGGGGACCGGGGAGCTGCTTTTC
TRBJ1-2,TRBV28,NA,many,CATRRDPNYGYTF,TGTGCCACCCGCCGGGACCCTAACTATGGCTACACCTTC
TRBJ2-2,TRBV9,TRBD1,many,CASSAPRRDRAAGELFF,TGTGCCAGCAGCGCCCCTAGGAGGGACAGGGCGGCCGGGGAGCTGTTTTTT
TRBJ2-1,TRBV12-5,NA,many,CASGLVLGQLHDEQFF,TGTGCTAGTGGTTTGGTACTGGGCCAATTGCACGATGAGCAGTTCTTC
TRBJ2-1,TRBV2,NA,many,CASSERPAYNEQFF,TGTGCCAGCAGCGAGCGGCCCGCCTACAATGAGCAGTTCTTC
TRBJ2-1,TRBV2,NA,many,CASSEDVGAGDEQFF,TGTGCCAGCAGTGAGGATGTGGGTGCGGGCGATGAGCAGTTCTTC
TRBJ2-3,TRBV10-3,TRBD1,many,CAIREDRAGTDTQYF,TGTGCCATCAGGGAAGACAGGGCGGGTACAGATACGCAGTATTTT
TRBJ2-3,TRBV5-8,NA,many,CASSLEGPPDTQYF,TGTGCCAGCAGCTTAGAGGGTCCCCCAGATACGCAGTATTTT
TRBJ1-1,TRBV20-1,TRBD1,many,CSALDSRKAGGMNTEAFF,TGCAGTGCTCTAGATTCCCGGAAGGCAGGGGGTATGAACACTGAAGCTTTCTTT
TRBJ1-4,TRBV19,TRBD1,many,CASSLTSSGQGNEKLFF,TGTGCCAGTAGTCTTACCTCTAGTGGACAGGGGAATGAAAAACTGTTTTTT
TRBJ2-5,TRBV10-3,NA,many,CAISEEVPGETQYF,TGTGCCATCAGTGAGGAGGTCCCCGGGGAGACCCAGTACTTC
TRBJ1-2,TRBV28,NA,many,CASSFGGAYGYTF,TGTGCCAGCAGTTTCGGGGGCGCTTATGGCTACACCTTC
TRBJ2-3,TRBV7-9,TRBD2,many,CASSSTSGAFTDTQYF,TGTGCCAGCAGCTCGACTAGCGGGGCTTTCACAGATACGCAGTATTTT
TRBJ2-1,TRBV7-2,NA,many,CASSWTPRDEQFF,TGTGCCAGCAGCTGGACTCCTCGGGATGAGCAGTTCTTC
TRBJ2-7,TRBV11-2,TRBD2,many,CASSHIVGEGEQYF,TGTGCCAGCAGCCACATAGTGGGGGAGGGGGAGCAGTACTTC
TRBJ2-7,TRBV27,TRBD1,many,CASSAFTGGEQYF,TGTGCCAGCAGTGCCTTTACAGGGGGCGAGCAGTACTTC
TRBJ2-2,TRBV7-2,NA,many,CASSLVLEETGELFF,TGTGCCAGCAGCTTAGTATTGGAGGAAACCGGGGAGCTGTTTTTT
TRBJ2-2,TRBV28,TRBD2,many,CASSLPGTSGRIGYTGELFF,TGTGCCAGCAGCCTGCCCGGGACTAGCGGGAGAATCGGGTACACCGGGGAGCTGTTTTTT
TRBJ2-7,TRBV6-2/TRBV6-3,TRBD2,NA,CASSYGTSGTGYEQYF,TGTGCCAGCAGTTACGGGACTAGCGGCACTGGTTACGAGCAGTACTTC
TRBJ2-6,TRBV7-3,TRBD2,many,CASSRTSGGSGANVLTF,TGTGCCAGCAGCCGTACTAGCGGGGGCTCTGGGGCCAACGTCCTGACTTTC
TRBJ1-2,TRBV19,NA,many,CASRWTGNYGYTF,TGTGCCAGTCGTTGGACGGGAAACTATGGCTACACCTTC
TRBJ2-2,TRBV19,TRBD1,many,CASSVTGGSAGELFF,TGTGCCAGTAGTGTCACAGGGGGGTCGGCCGGGGAGCTGTTTTTT
TRBJ2-2,TRBV7-9,NA,many,CASSLQGANTGELFF,TGTGCCAGCAGCTTACAAGGAGCGAACACCGGGGAGCTGTTTTTT
TRBJ1-6,TRBV6-1,TRBD1,many,CASSSLRTGYNSPLHF,TGTGCCAGCAGTTCGCTTCGGACAGGCTACAATTCACCCCTCCACTTT
TRBJ2-5,TRBV9,NA,many,CASSVASGDGWETQYF,TGTGCCAGCAGCGTAGCCTCTGGTGATGGATGGGAGACCCAGTACTTC
TRBJ1-3,TRBV6-5,NA,many,CASSYDRNTIYF,TGTGCCAGCAGTTACGATCGGAACACCATATATTTT
TRBJ2-1,TRBV5-1,TRBD2,many,CASSLIPLAGSYNEQFF,TGCGCCAGCAGCTTGATTCCACTAGCGGGGTCCTACAATGAGCAGTTCTTC
TRBJ1-2,TRBV15,NA,many,CATSRRDSDYGYTF,TGTGCCACCAGCAGACGAGACAGCGACTATGGCTACACCTTC
TRBJ2-7,TRBV2,NA,many,CASSARLAIAREQYF,TGTGCCAGCAGCGCTAGGCTAGCGATTGCTAGGGAGCAGTACTTC
TRBJ2-3,TRBV20-1,NA,many,CSMSRVRVGDTQYF,TGCAGTATGTCTCGAGTCAGGGTGGGTGATACGCAGTATTTT
TRBJ2-7,TRBV5-1,NA,many,CASSLDRVGGEQYF,TGCGCCAGCAGCTTGGACAGGGTAGGAGGGGAGCAGTACTTC
TRBJ2-7,TRBV5-4,TRBD1,NA,CASRPDRAWKNEQYF,TGTGCCAGCAGACCTGACAGGGCGTGGAAAAACGAGCAGTACTTC
TRBJ1-1,TRBV11-3,NA,many,CASSPSPGVAEAFF,TGTGCCAGCAGCCCCTCCCCCGGTGTGGCTGAAGCTTTCTTT
TRBJ2-7,TRBV28,TRBD1,few,CASISSDRVGYEQYF,TGTGCCAGCATTTCCTCCGACAGGGTAGGATACGAGCAGTACTTC
TRBJ2-1,TRBV6-5,NA,many,CASSYGAGDEQFF,TGTGCCAGCAGTTACGGGGCCGGGGATGAGCAGTTCTTC